These 14 T cell receptor beta chains share one sample of origin, sequenced in a study of blood T cells in healthy people across ages. With a J-beta primer mix and a sample-barcoded 5' primer, a second PCR ran about 6 to 11 cycles. TCRdb called the 5' RACE reads again in MiXCR, with one record for every CDR3 protein. The sample holds around 1,800,000 distinct CDR3 sequences, roughly two fifths seen once. The specimen was blood. The origin of the receptors is a human donor in good health.

CDR3 region: CASSAIINEQFF. The CDR3 coding sequence is TGTGCCAGCAGTGCTATTATAAATGAGCAGTTCTTC. This chain joins TRBV2 and TRBJ2-1; no reliable D call. V was clipped by 4 bases and J by 7 bases, with 8 bases between them. Germline V gene lookup returns CDR1 SNHLY and CDR2 FYNNEI. This CDR3 spans 12 amino acids.

The rearrangement links TRBV5-6 to TRBJ2-4; 7 nucleotides match TRBD2. This CDR3 spans 17 amino acids. CDR1 SGHDT and CDR2 YYEEEE come from the germline V gene. V lost 3 bases to trimming and J lost 5 bases; unmatched junction nucleotides: 14. The CDR3 here is CASSSLSSGWVENIQYF. The CDR3 DNA reads as TGTGCCAGCAGCTCACTCTCTAGCGGCTGGGTGGAAAACATTCAGTACTTC.

Only a few counts were recorded for this clonotype. CDR3: CASSVKSDSYGYTF. The CDR3 nucleotides read TGTGCCAGCAGCGTAAAGTCTGATAGCTATGGCTACACCTTC. V and J are TRBV9 and TRBJ1-2; no clear D gene. The germline V gene has CDR1 SGDLS and CDR2 YYNGEE. CDR3 length: 14 amino acids. Trimming shortened V by 1 base and J by 4 bases, and 11 bases separated the two germline ends.

This chain connects TRBV27 to TRBJ2-3; D perhaps matches TRBD2 (6 bases). Germline CDR1 MNHEY, CDR2 SMNVEV (reference sequence). This CDR3 comprises 16 residues. The germline V and J ends were trimmed by 5 bases and 3 bases, with 18 bases remaining between them. CDR3 sequence (DNA): TGTGCCAGCAGTCCTTCCGCGAGGAGGGCTACAGATACGCAGTATTTT. Encoded protein: CASSPSARRATDTQYF.

The chain recombines TRBV24-1 with TRBJ1-1; TRBD1 matches at 10 bases. The CDR3 extends over 15 amino acids. Germline V lookup: CDR1 KGHDR, CDR2 SFDVKD. The V and J ends lost 9 bases and 6 bases, in that order; junction bases with no gene match: 12. For the CDR3, the DNA is TGTGCCACCCGACCCACCGGGACAGGGGATTCTGAAGCTTTCTTT. It yields the protein CATRPTGTGDSEAFF.

This clonotype has ten or more counts. V and J are TRBV7-2 and TRBJ2-5; 8 bases are a match to TRBD1. The germline CDR1 and CDR2 sequences are SGHTA and FQGNSA. V lost 3 bases and J lost 5; bases outside the gene matches: 8. CDR3 length: 15 residues. Here the CDR3 DNA reads TGTGCCAGCAGCTTCAACCAGGGGGCAGAGGAGACCCAGTACTTC. Translated: CASSFNQGAEETQYF.

This clonotype showed up just a few times. This rearrangement joins TRBV12-3 or TRBV12-4 to TRBJ2-4; D is possibly TRBD1 (5 bases). The J call is in doubt because the DNA end fits TRBJ2-7 better. This CDR3 has 13 amino acids. CDR3 region: CASSKGVYYEQYF. CDR3 DNA: TGTGCCAGCAGCAAAGGGGTTTATTACGAGCAGTACTTC.

The CDR3 sequence is CSVEEGNQYF. For the CDR3, the DNA is TGCAGCGTTGAAGAGGGAAACCAGTACTTC. V and J are TRBV29-1 and TRBJ2-5; D is unresolved. The length of the CDR3 is 10 residues. Trimming left V 0 bases short and J 10 bases short, with 6 bases between. In germline, CDR1 is SQVTM, CDR2 ANQGSEA.

The V call is TRBV28, the J call TRBJ2-7; D unresolved. Trimming took 1 base from V and 3 from J, leaving 10 bases between them. This CDR3 contains 14 residues. The germline CDR1 and CDR2 sequences are MDHEN and SYDVKM. This CDR3 is CASSLFPPNYEQYF. The CDR3 DNA sequence: TGTGCCAGCAGTTTATTTCCACCTAACTACGAGCAGTACTTC.

The chain combines TRBV20-1 with TRBJ2-7; 11 nucleotides match TRBD2. Germline CDR1 reads DFQATT; CDR2 reads SNEGSKA (reference sequence). The CDR3 has 15 residues. V lost 5 bases and J lost 7; bases outside the gene matches: 13. The CDR3 nucleotides read TGCAGTGCTCGGTCTAGCGGGGGGCCCTCGGGTGAGCAGTACTTC. Encoded protein: CSARSSGGPSGEQYF.

The chain couples TRBV4-3 to TRBJ2-2, with 11 bases fitting TRBD2. The junction had 7 bases not matched to a gene; V was cut back by 5 bases and J by 2 bases. Germline CDR1 is LGHNA and CDR2 is YSLEER. The CDR3 sequence is 17 residues long. The CDR3 loop is CASSIRTSGFNTGELFF. The CDR3 nucleotides are TGCGCCAGCAGCATACGGACTAGCGGGTTCAACACCGGGGAGCTGTTTTTT.

The chain recombines TRBV20-1 with TRBJ2-7; 10 bases line up with TRBD1. This CDR3 has 15 amino acids. V dropped 7 bases and J dropped 3; count of bases not matched to a gene: 12. Germline-derived CDR1 and CDR2 are DFQATT and SNEGSKA (reference sequence). CDR3 sequence reads: CSVPSWDRGHYEQYF. The CDR3 nucleotides are TGCAGTGTTCCATCCTGGGACAGGGGTCACTACGAGCAGTACTTC.

The chain employs TRBV7-3 and TRBJ1-1; TRBD1 agrees at 9 bases. J lost 3 bases, V lost 8 bases, and 16 bases had no gene match. CDR1 and CDR2 from the germline V gene are SGHTA and FQGTGA. The CDR3 sequence is 17 residues long. The CDR3 loop reads CASPSPGTGRKHTEAFF. The CDR3 DNA reads as TGTGCCAGCCCGTCCCCCGGGACAGGGAGGAAACACACTGAAGCTTTCTTT. Full variable domain (remainder filled in from reference TRBV7-3 and TRBJ1-1): GAGVSQTPSNKVTEKGKYVELRCDPISGHTALYWYRQSLGQGPEFLIYFQGTGAADDSGLPNDRFFAVRPEGSVSTLKIQRTERGDSAVYLCASPSPGTGRKHTEAFFGQGTRLTVV.

V gene TRBV7-8 combines with J gene TRBJ1-1; a weak D match, TRBD1 (5 bases). CDR3 length equals 15 residues. V lost 5 bases to trimming and J lost 1 base, with 14 bases between them. Germline-derived CDR1 and CDR2 are SGHVS and FQNEAQ. This chain's CDR3 is CASSRSTTGNTEAFF. The CDR3, as DNA: TGTGCCAGCAGCCGCTCCACAACAGGGAACACTGAAGCTTTCTTT.